This is a list of T cell receptor beta chains from one sample in a study of shared clonotypes between healthy human individuals. Measured with immunoSEQ multiplex PCR; TCRdb has only the in-frame clones, and not every one. The profile shows about 1.4 million clones, approximately 97% of them singletons. The sample comprised naive CD4+ T cells sorted from blood. The receptors derive from a man under 40 in good health. Each CDR3 is given with its conserved first and last residue. D genes are given only for firm matches. Where a row states a size, it is once, few, many or the class of an expanded clone; other rows omit it.

- TRBJ2-5 TRBV19 TRBD2 CASSVKAGQETQYF TGTGCCAGTAGCGTCAAAGCGGGGCAAGAGACCCAGTACTTC
- TRBJ2-1 TRBV4-3 - CASSQDNPNEQFF TGCGCCAGCAGCCAAGATAACCCCAATGAGCAGTTCTTC
once TRBJ2-2 TRBV7-7 - CASGGHTGELFF TGTGCCAGTGGGGGGCATACCGGGGAGCTGTTTTTT
- TRBJ2-2 TRBV6-5 - CASSYSEGTGELFF TGTGCCAGCAGTTATTCAGAGGGCACCGGGGAGCTGTTTTTT
- TRBJ2-1 TRBV5-1 - CASSLEVGFSYNEQFF TGCGCCAGCAGCTTGGAGGTGGGATTCTCCTACAATGAGCAGTTCTTC
- TRBJ2-6 TRBV5-1 - CASSLAGGIRANVLTF TGCGCCAGCAGCTTGGCAGGGGGGATACGGGCCAACGTCCTGACTTTC
- TRBJ2-1 TRBV10-2 TRBD1 CASSLENQGAHSEQFF TGCGCCAGCAGCCTGGAGAACCAGGGGGCCCACAGTGAGCAGTTCTTC
- TRBJ2-3 TRBV2 - CAIGTRKADTQYF TGTGCCATAGGGACTCGGAAGGCAGATACGCAGTATTTT
- TRBJ2-1 TRBV9 TRBD1 CASSVQQGAGNEQFF TGTGCCAGCAGCGTACAACAGGGGGCAGGAAATGAGCAGTTCTTC
- TRBJ2-5 TRBV2 TRBD1 CASSMGQLSQETQYF TGTGCCAGCAGTATGGGACAGCTTTCTCAAGAGACCCAGTACTTC
- TRBJ2-5 TRBV9 - CASTALGTVEETQYF TGTGCCAGCACGGCCCTAGGGACCGTCGAAGAGACCCAGTACTTC
- TRBJ2-7 TRBV7-8 TRBD2 CASSPSWTSGGANFYEQYF TGTGCCAGCAGTCCCAGTTGGACTAGCGGAGGAGCTAACTTCTACGAGCAGTACTTC
- TRBJ2-1 TRBV5-4 - CASSLDRATHNEQFF TGTGCCAGCAGCTTGGATCGCGCCACCCACAATGAGCAGTTCTTC
- TRBJ2-2 TRBV5-4 - CASSSPEGPTGELFF TGTGCCAGCAGCTCCCCGGAGGGACCCACCGGGGAGCTGTTTTTT
- TRBJ1-2 TRBV9 TRBD1 CASSPLGTGRGYTF TGTGCCAGCAGCCCCCTTGGGACAGGGAGGGGCTACACCTTC
- TRBJ1-5 TRBV10-1 - CASRGGPPNQPQHF TGCGCCAGCAGGGGAGGGCCCCCCAATCAGCCCCAGCATTTT
- TRBJ2-5 TRBV28 TRBD2 CASSPGAGAGETQYF TGTGCCAGCAGCCCTGGGGCGGGAGCGGGAGAGACCCAGTACTTC
once TRBJ2-7 TRBV6-5 - CASSPPGYSRYEQYF TGTGCCAGCAGCCCCCCGGGGTACAGTCGATACGAGCAGTACTTC
once TRBJ1-3 TRBV5-4 - CASSPDSSGNTIYF TGTGCCAGCAGCCCGGACAGCTCTGGAAACACCATATATTTT
once TRBJ1-1 TRBV20-1 - CSASGPPEAFF TGCAGTGCTAGCGGCCCGCCTGAAGCTTTCTTT
- TRBJ2-7 TRBV5-6 - CASSGGPGDRYEQYF TGTGCCAGCAGCGGAGGACCTGGGGATCGTTACGAGCAGTACTTC
few TRBJ2-1 TRBV7-2 TRBD2 CASSPGTSAYNEQFF TGTGCCAGCAGCCCGGGGACTAGCGCATACAATGAGCAGTTCTTC
- TRBJ2-5 TRBV19 TRBD2 CASSSLAGVFETQYF TGTGCCAGTAGTAGTCTAGCGGGAGTCTTTGAGACCCAGTACTTC
- TRBJ2-7 TRBV6-1 - CASSEARYSSF TGTGCCAGCAGTGAAGCGCGGTACAGTTCCTTC
- TRBJ1-1 TRBV6-1 TRBD1 CAVRGRFTEAFF TGTGCTGTCAGGGGGCGATTCACTGAAGCTTTCTTT
- TRBJ1-2 TRBV6-5 - CASSYSTNGYYGYTF TGTGCCAGCAGTTACTCGACTAACGGATACTATGGCTACACCTTC
- TRBJ2-1 TRBV6-1 TRBD1 CASSEYRGGYEQFF TGTGCCAGCAGTGAATACAGGGGTGGGTATGAGCAGTTCTTC
- TRBJ2-1 TRBV27 TRBD1 CASTRTGAPSDEQFF TGTGCCAGCACCCGGACAGGGGCGCCCTCTGATGAGCAGTTCTTC
few TRBJ1-3 TRBV28 - CASLEILSGNTIYF TGTGCCAGCTTGGAGATACTCTCTGGAAACACCATATATTTT
- TRBJ2-7 TRBV7-2 TRBD2 CASRSASGGRAGEQYF TGTGCCAGCCGATCCGCATCCGGCGGGAGGGCCGGTGAGCAGTACTTC
- TRBJ2-2 TRBV6-5 - CATRAGTATGELFF TGTGCCACCAGGGCGGGAACAGCCACCGGGGAGCTGTTTTTT
- TRBJ2-1 TRBV4-2 TRBD1 CASSQDSSGRGNNEQFF TGTGCCAGCAGCCAAGATTCCTCGGGCAGGGGGAACAATGAGCAGTTCTTC
- TRBJ2-1 TRBV29-1 - CSVVGRVRPYNEQFF TGCAGCGTTGTCGGTCGGGTTCGTCCCTACAATGAGCAGTTCTTC
- TRBJ2-1 TRBV4-3 TRBD2 CASSQVSGGGGHNEQFF TGCGCCAGCAGCCAAGTATCAGGAGGCGGGGGACACAATGAGCAGTTCTTC
- TRBJ2-7 TRBV15 TRBD1 CATSRRTGVVSYEQYF TGTGCCACCAGCAGAAGGACAGGTGTCGTCTCCTACGAGCAGTACTTC
- TRBJ1-2 TRBV28 - CATGLDTRGYTF TGTGCCACGGGGCTAGACACCCGCGGCTACACCTTC
once TRBJ2-1 TRBV5-4 TRBD2 CASSLAKGAGLPEQFF TGTGCCAGCAGCTTGGCCAAGGGAGCGGGACTCCCTGAGCAGTTCTTC
- TRBJ2-7 TRBV6-5 - CASSYSEAGYEQYF TGTGCCAGCAGTTACTCCGAAGCTGGCTACGAGCAGTACTTC
- TRBJ2-7 TRBV5-1 - CASSFAGGGRDAYEQYF TGCGCCAGCAGCTTTGCCGGTGGTGGGCGGGACGCCTACGAGCAGTACTTC
- TRBJ2-5 TRBV11-2 - CASSLGAGTRETQYF TGTGCCAGCAGCTTAGGAGCAGGGACGAGAGAGACCCAGTACTTC
- TRBJ2-3 TRBV18 TRBD1 CASSPLPGQNPDTQYF TGTGCCAGCTCTCCCCTACCGGGACAGAACCCAGATACGCAGTATTTT
- TRBJ2-3 TRBV7-2 - CASSSRPSTDTQYF TGTGCCAGCAGCTCTAGGCCCAGCACAGATACGCAGTATTTT